This T cell receptor (beta chain) was obtained from a study of long-term antiretroviral therapy in people with HIV. Findings and caveats of the study: It was observed that HIV repertoires exhibited narrower CDR3 length ranges than controls. Diversity remained lower than transplant donor controls, even though it increased after ART.

The CDR3 is 14 residues long. From germline, CDR1 is SNHLY and CDR2 FYNNEI. V shed 6 bases, J shed 3 bases, and the junction held 3 bases outside the gene matches. A v3.0 immunoSEQ assay was performed at survey level. For every sample, sequencing targeted 40,000-50,000 T-cell genomes. Some clones are missing from TCRdb's copy, which holds only in-frame ones; the method was immunoSEQ multiplex PCR. The sample shows 26,000 or so clones, roughly 85% of them seen only once. Per individual, the PBMC samples numbered at least one pre-ART and at least two post-ART. To note about this clone: As yet, its antigen is unknown.

The sequenced sample was unsorted PBMCs, obtained 0.8 years before starting antiretroviral therapy. The clonotype was recovered from a man between 18 and 29 years old with HIV. The gene calls are TRBV2 and TRBJ1-1; 11 bases align to TRBD1. The CDR3 bases are TGTGCCAGCAGCGGGACAGGGGGGGACACTGAAGCTTTCTTT. This translates into CASSGTGGDTEAFF.